Each of the 27 T cell receptor beta chains below was sequenced from the same sample in a study of blood T cells in healthy people across ages. Combining a sample-barcoded 5' primer with a J-beta primer mix, a second PCR ran for roughly 6 to 11 cycles. TCRdb ran MiXCR on the 5' RACE reads and lists one entry per CDR3 protein. Of approximately 1.5 million distinct CDR3 sequences detected, about 42% appear once; the ten largest clones hold about 4%. Sequenced input: blood. Every receptor here comes from a woman between 18 and 30 years old in good health.

This chain connects TRBV4-3 to TRBJ2-1, with TRBD2 identical over 10 bases. J was trimmed by 8 bases and V by 0 bases; bases with no gene match: 7. Germline V gives CDR1 LGHNA, CDR2 YSLEER. The CDR3 has 16 amino acids. In nucleotides, the CDR3 is TGCGCCAGCAGCCAAGATGGCGCTAGCGGGAGCTATGAGCAGTTCTTC. Residues: CASSQDGASGSYEQFF.

In the case of this clonotype: A much larger clone differs from this one at a single base, so this may be a read error. V is TRBV29-1 and J is TRBJ2-3; D is unresolved. The CDR3 covers 15 residues. Trimming stripped 4 bases from V and 2 bases from J, with 16 bases between. Germline values: CDR1 SQVTM, CDR2 ANQGSEA. CDR3 nucleotides: TGCAGCGTTGGGATACGGGCGGATTCCACAGATACGCAGTATTTT. Encoded protein: CSVGIRADSTDTQYF.

This clonotype was seen once. The chain is built from TRBV6-2 or TRBV6-3 and TRBJ2-1, with a possible D match to TRBD2 (6 bases). The CDR3 runs to 13 residues. V was pared by 6 bases and J by 7 bases, with 13 bases between. The germline V gene has CDR1 MNHEY and CDR2 SVGEGT. CDR3 in amino acids: CASSGDSLNEQFF. The CDR3 DNA sequence: TGTGCCAGCAGCGGGGACTCCTTGAATGAGCAGTTCTTC.

The CDR3 region is CASSYRSTTAAYNEQFF. DNA of the CDR3: TGTGCCAGCAGTTACCGATCCACGACGGCCGCCTACAATGAGCAGTTCTTC. The chain couples TRBV6-2 or TRBV6-3 to TRBJ2-1; the D is unclear. The CDR3 loop spans 17 amino acids. Trimming took off 2 bases at V and 2 bases at J, with 16 bases between the two ends. The germline gives CDR1 MNHEY, CDR2 SVGEGT.

The chain recombines TRBV29-1 with TRBJ2-7; 10 bases match TRBD1. The V and J ends lost 3 bases and 2 bases, in that order; junction bases with no gene match: 4. This CDR3 contains 14 residues. The V gene's germline CDR1 is SQVTM and CDR2 ANQGSEA. In DNA form, the CDR3 reads TGCAGCGTTGATCTGGGACAGGGGACCTACGAGCAGTACTTC. The encoded protein is CSVDLGQGTYEQYF.

Notes on this clonotype: A read error may produce the germline difference seen at one junction end. V is TRBV15 and J is TRBJ1-5; D not resolved. Germline V gene data show CDR1 as LNHNV and CDR2 as YYDKDF (reference sequence). This CDR3 region has 13 residues. CDR3 amino acids: CVTTGSSNQPQHF. CDR3 DNA: TGTGTCACCACCGGGTCGAGCAATCAGCCCCAGCATTTT.

This clonotype was picked up a small number of times. Germline is not matched at one junction end, which may reflect a read error. This chain joins TRBV4-3 and TRBJ2-1, with 7 bases that match TRBD2. Per germline, CDR1 LGHNA and CDR2 YSLEER. This CDR3 has 15 residues. The CDR3 DNA reads as TGCGCCAGCAGGCAAGGAATACTAGCGAACAATGAGCAGTTCTTC. Translating gives CASRQGILANNEQFF.

This clonotype has more than one count but fewer than ten. The CDR3 DNA is TGCAGTGCTAGAGGTTCTCAGGGTAACTACGAGCAGTACTTC. Its protein product is CSARGSQGNYEQYF. V and J are TRBV20-1 and TRBJ2-7; possible D gene TRBD1, 5 bases. Germline-derived CDR1 and CDR2 are DFQATT and SNEGSKA (reference sequence). This CDR3 contains 14 residues. Trimming shortened V by 1 base and J by 3 bases, and 13 bases separated the two germline ends.

V usage is TRBV28 and J usage is TRBJ2-1; tentative D call: TRBD2 (6 bases). Trimming cost V 5 bases and J 3 bases, with 17 bases left between them. Germline V gene lookup returns CDR1 MDHEN and CDR2 SYDVKM. CDR3 length: 16 amino acids. This CDR3 is CASSPRSLASYNEQFF. DNA for the CDR3: TGTGCCAGCAGTCCTCGGTCTCTAGCGAGCTACAATGAGCAGTTCTTC.

The chain combines TRBV4-2 with TRBJ2-1; D is perhaps TRBD2 (6 bases). Germline loops: CDR1 LGHNA, CDR2 YNFKEQ. This CDR3 spans 16 amino acids. With 0 bases removed from V and 4 bases from J, the gap between germline ends came to 13 bases. As DNA, the CDR3 is TGTGCCAGCAGCCAAGATTCGGCGGGGTCATACAATGAGCAGTTCTTC. This gives the protein CASSQDSAGSYNEQFF.

J is TRBJ1-5 and V is TRBV6-5; D uncertain. In germline, CDR1 is MNHEY, CDR2 SVGAGI. The CDR3 length is 10 residues. The germline V and J ends were trimmed by 6 bases and 5 bases, with 2 bases remaining between them. CDR3 in amino acids: CASRHQPQHF. The CDR3 DNA follows: TGTGCCAGCAGACATCAGCCCCAGCATTTT.

A few counts support this clonotype. The rearrangement links TRBV20-1 to TRBJ2-3; D ambiguous. Trimming stripped 3 bases from V and 4 bases from J, with 14 bases between. This CDR3 has 14 amino acids. Germline CDR1 DFQATT, CDR2 SNEGSKA (reference sequence). Written as DNA, the CDR3 is TGCAGTGCTAGTTCAGTGCACGGCCCAGATACGCAGTATTTT. It is translated as CSASSVHGPDTQYF.

This clonotype was observed a single time. The chain uses TRBV28 and TRBJ2-1; 9 positions match TRBD1. The J call is in doubt because the DNA end fits TRBJ2-7 better. The CDR3 length is 16 residues. In germline, CDR1 is MDHEN, CDR2 SYDVKM. CDR3 bases: TGTGCCAGCAGTGCCCGACAGGGGGTGACCTACAATGAGCAGTACTTC. Amino acid sequence: CASSARQGVTYNEQYF.

This clonotype has only one observation. The CDR3 DNA sequence: TGTGCCAGCAGTTCACGAAGTCTAGCGGGACGTCGAACGAACACCGGGGAGCTGTTTTTT. This encodes CASSSRSLAGRRTNTGELFF. The chain has TRBV28 and TRBJ2-2; 9 positions agree with TRBD2. Per the germline V gene, CDR1 is MDHEN and CDR2 is SYDVKM. Germline trimming cut 4 bases from V and 0 bases from J; bases unmatched to any gene: 15. The CDR3 spans 20 residues. The variable domain in full, completed from reference TRBV28 and TRBJ2-2, reads DVKVTQSSRYLVKRTGEKVFLECVQDMDHENMFWYRQDPGLGLRLIYFSYDVKMKEKGDIPEGYSVSREKKERFSLILESASTNQTSMYLCASSSRSLAGRRTNTGELFFGEGSRLTVL.

This chain joins TRBV7-2 and TRBJ2-3; 9 bases are a match to TRBD2. The CDR3 is 14 residues long. Germline V lookup: CDR1 SGHTA, CDR2 FQGNSA. The V and J ends lost 5 bases and 6 bases, in that order; junction bases with no gene match: 6. As DNA, the CDR3 is TGTGCCAGCAGCACTAGCGGGTACACGGATACGCAGTATTTT. Its translation: CASSTSGYTDTQYF.

This rearrangement joins TRBV9 to TRBJ2-7; perhaps TRBD2 as D (6 bases). The CDR3 covers 16 residues. Germline CDR1 and CDR2: SGDLS and YYNGEE. Trimming left V 0 bases short and J 7 bases short, with 20 bases between. CDR3 in DNA: TGTGCCAGCAGCGTAGATCGGCGGGGATCCTACAATGAGCAGTACTTC. Translated, it gives CASSVDRRGSYNEQYF.

The chain uses TRBV15 and TRBJ2-3, with TRBD2 identical over 12 bases. Germline V gene lookup returns CDR1 LNHNV and CDR2 YYDKDF (reference sequence). The CDR3 loop spans 16 amino acids. V lost 4 bases and J lost 4; bases outside the gene matches: 6. CDR3 nucleotides: TGTGCCACCAGCATCTGGACTAGCGGGAACGCAGATACGCAGTATTTT. Amino acid sequence: CATSIWTSGNADTQYF. Looking up the rest from reference TRBV15 and TRBJ2-3 gives the full variable domain: DAMVIQNPRYQVTQFGKPVTLSCSQTLNHNVMYWYQQKSSQAPKLLFHYYDKDFNNEADTPDNFQSRRPNTSFCFLDIRSPGLGDTAMYLCATSIWTSGNADTQYFGPGTRLTVL.

This clonotype was recorded a few times. The chain uses TRBV7-9 and TRBJ2-3; 10 bases align to TRBD1. This CDR3 has 18 residues. V shed 1 base and J 2 bases; nucleotides not matched to a gene: 9. Looked up from germline, CDR1 is SEHNR and CDR2 is FQNEAQ (reference sequence). The CDR3 DNA reads as TGTGCCAGCAGCTTAGGCGGGACAGGGGTTTTCCTCACAGATACGCAGTATTTT. Amino acids: CASSLGGTGVFLTDTQYF.

This clonotype has a count of ten or more. V usage is TRBV14 and J usage is TRBJ1-2; D possibly corresponds to TRBD1 (5 bases). CDR3 size: 13 residues. The germline V and J ends were trimmed by 4 bases and 5 bases, with 11 bases remaining between them. Germline lookup yields CDR1 SGHDN and CDR2 FVKESK. CDR3 sequence: CASSPGVGYGYTF. The CDR3 region has the DNA TGTGCCAGCAGCCCGGGGGTTGGTTATGGCTACACCTTC.

This chain uses TRBV12-3 or TRBV12-4 with TRBJ1-4; tentative D call: TRBD1 (6 bases). V lost 5 bases and J 4 bases, leaving 17 bases between the germline ends. The CDR3 is 16 residues long. In DNA, the CDR3 is TGTGCCAGCAGTCCCTCCCGACAGGACCGTAATGAAAAACTGTTTTTT. Its translation is CASSPSRQDRNEKLFF.

V usage is TRBV11-1 and J usage is TRBJ2-7; D possibly matches TRBD1 or TRBD2 (5 bases each). The J call is doubtful: the DNA matches TRBJ2-4 better. This CDR3 comprises 19 residues. Germline-derived CDR1 and CDR2 are SGHAT and FQDESV (reference sequence). CDR3 region: CASSFSPLRDGFSKNIQYF. In DNA form, the CDR3 reads TGTGCCAGCAGCTTCTCCCCGCTTCGGGACGGCTTTTCCAAAAACATTCAGTACTTC.

The chain uses TRBV14 and TRBJ2-7, with TRBD1 identical over 10 bases. Losses at the gene ends were 4 bases for V and 2 bases for J; bases not matched to a gene: 8. The CDR3 has 16 residues. In germline, CDR1 is SGHDN, CDR2 FVKESK. DNA for the CDR3: TGTGCCAGCAGCCCCGGGACAGGGGCCTATCCCTACGAGCAGTACTTC. Translated: CASSPGTGAYPYEQYF.

This clonotype showed up just a few times. The chain has TRBV4-3 and TRBJ2-6; D unresolved. The germline V and J ends were trimmed by 4 bases and 0 bases, with 10 bases remaining between them. The CDR3 consists of 16 residues. Germline V gene lookup returns CDR1 LGHNA and CDR2 YSLEER. The CDR3 protein is CASSPTRSSGANVLTF. DNA for the CDR3: TGCGCCAGCAGCCCCACGCGGAGCTCTGGGGCCAACGTCCTGACTTTC.

This chain joins TRBV30 and TRBJ1-2; D is possibly TRBD1 (5 bases). Per the germline V gene, CDR1 is GTSNPN and CDR2 is SVGIG (reference sequence). The length of the CDR3 is 13 residues. V lost 2 bases and J lost 8, with 15 bases in between. The CDR3 DNA reads as TGTGCCTGGAGTACGGGACTTATAGACGGCTACACCTTC. Protein product: CAWSTGLIDGYTF.

This clonotype has only a few counts. This chain links TRBV4-2 with TRBJ1-1, with a tentative D call TRBD1 (5 bases). This CDR3 has 15 amino acids. Trimming left V 0 bases short and J 1 base short, with 9 bases between. Germline V gene data show CDR1 as LGHNA and CDR2 as YNFKEQ. The CDR3 bases are TGTGCCAGCAGCCAAGATCGGACACCGAACACTGAAGCTTTCTTT. Translation: CASSQDRTPNTEAFF.

Of note for this clonotype: A much bigger clone sits one base away, suggesting this may be a read error. The chain recombines TRBV5-1 with TRBJ2-3; 10 positions agree with TRBD2. The V gene's germline CDR1 is SGHRS and CDR2 YFSETQ. The CDR3 is 16 residues long. CDR3 bases: TGCTCCAGCAGCTCTTCCGGGACTAGCGGCACAGATACGCAGTATTTT. This sequence encodes CSSSSSGTSGTDTQYF.

The chain recombines TRBV2 with TRBJ2-5; D might be TRBD1 or TRBD2, each matching 5 bases. CDR3 length: 13 amino acids. The V end was cut by 3 bases, the J end by 2 bases, with 7 bases between. Germline assignment: CDR1 SNHLY and CDR2 FYNNEI. The CDR3 reads CASSEGPQETQYF. The CDR3 bases are TGTGCCAGCAGTGAGGGACCTCAAGAGACCCAGTACTTC.